The 10 T cell receptor beta chains given below trace back to one sample, sequenced in a study of cytotoxic CD8 clonotypes in ibrutinib-treated CLL. Only in-frame clones appear in the TCRdb table, and some are missing; sequencing was by immunoSEQ multiplex PCR. The table has about 25,000 clones, 69% seen once. Sample: PBMCs, taken at disease progression, from a patient treated with ibrutinib. These receptors all stem from a human donor with chronic lymphocytic leukemia.

The sample holds a few counts of this clone. The chain recombines TRBV5-6 with TRBJ2-3; TRBD1 agrees at 8 bases. The CDR3 runs to 15 residues. The trim removed 3 bases at V and 4 bases at J, leaving 7 bases unmatched. Per germline, CDR1 SGHDT and CDR2 YYEEEE. In nucleotides, the CDR3 is TGTGCCAGCAGCTCCCGACAGGGGTCGGCAGATACGCAGTATTTT. This encodes CASSSRQGSADTQYF.

This rearrangement joins TRBV27 to TRBJ1-2, with a tentative D call TRBD1 (6 bases). Germline loops: CDR1 MNHEY, CDR2 SMNVEV (reference sequence). This CDR3 comprises 14 residues. V lost 6 bases to trimming and J lost 5 bases, with 16 bases between them. This CDR3 reads CASRLTGISYGYTF. CDR3 DNA: TGTGCCAGCAGGTTAACAGGGATCTCATATGGCTACACCTTC.

J is TRBJ1-2 and V is TRBV4-2; the D is unclear. Trimming cost V 0 bases and J 6 bases, with 17 bases left between them. Germline CDR1 LGHNA, CDR2 YNFKEQ. CDR3 length: 16 amino acids. The CDR3 DNA reads as TGTGCCAGCAGCCAAGACGGGAGGCGGGATATCGATGGCTACACCTTC. Translating it yields CASSQDGRRDIDGYTF.

The rearrangement joins TRBV5-5 to TRBJ1-4, with D maybe TRBD1 (6 bases). Germline CDR1 and CDR2: SGHKS and YYEKEE (reference sequence). The CDR3 runs 15 residues. Trimming shortened V by 4 bases and J by 1 base, and 11 bases separated the two germline ends. In DNA form, the CDR3 reads TGTGCCAGCAGCCCGCCGGACAGAACTAATGAAAAACTGTTTTTT. Translation gives CASSPPDRTNEKLFF.

The chain recombines TRBV29-1 with TRBJ2-1; 9 positions agree with TRBD2. After removal of 0 bases from V and 3 bases from J, the junction contained 3 bases not matched to a gene. CDR3 length: 15 residues. Germline CDR1 and CDR2: SQVTM and ANQGSEA. The chain's CDR3 is CSVEEASGVYNEQFF. The CDR3 region has the DNA TGCAGCGTTGAAGAGGCTAGCGGGGTCTACAATGAGCAGTTCTTC.

The chain carries TRBV6-6 and TRBJ1-3; 7 bases line up with TRBD1. From germline, CDR1 is MNHNY and CDR2 SVGAGI (reference sequence). The CDR3 covers 16 residues. V shed 1 base, J shed 0 bases, and the junction held 3 bases outside the gene matches. In DNA, the CDR3 is TGTGCCAGCAGTTACTTGACAGGGTACTCTGGAAACACCATATATTTT. Protein product: CASSYLTGYSGNTIYF.

V gene TRBV21-1 combines with J gene TRBJ1-2. TRBV21-1 is shown as a pseudogene. The CDR3 length is 17 residues. This CDR3 reads CASSTERSRGGWGGYTF. The CDR3 nucleotides are TGTGCCAGCAGCACCGAGAGGTCCAGGGGAGGATGGGGTGGCTACACCTTC.

The chain is built from TRBV6-6 and TRBJ2-7, with TRBD1 identical over 9 bases. The germline CDR1 and CDR2 sequences are MNHNY and SVGAGI (reference sequence). The CDR3 is 14 amino acids. V shed 4 bases, J shed 3 bases, and the junction held 4 bases outside the gene matches. The CDR3 region has the DNA TGTGCCAGCAGTTCCATGACAGGGGGCTACGAGCAGTACTTC. Translating it yields CASSSMTGGYEQYF.

This chain links TRBV5-1 with TRBJ2-2, with D tentatively TRBD1 (5 bases). This CDR3 has 15 amino acids. With 5 bases removed from V and 3 bases from J, the gap between germline ends came to 14 bases. Looked up from germline, CDR1 is SGHRS and CDR2 is YFSETQ. CDR3 in amino acids: CASSKGDRDTGELFF. Here the CDR3 DNA reads TGCGCCAGCAGTAAAGGGGATCGGGACACCGGGGAGCTGTTTTTT.

The chain combines TRBV11-2 with TRBJ1-6, with TRBD1 matching 7 bases. CDR3 size: 15 residues. The germline V gene encodes CDR1 SGHAT and CDR2 FQNNGV. The J segment lost 7 bases and the V segment lost 2 bases, leaving 5 bases of the junction unmatched. The CDR3 protein is CASSLRGQQNSPLHF. CDR3 DNA sequence: TGTGCCAGCAGCTTACGGGGACAGCAAAATTCACCCCTCCACTTT.